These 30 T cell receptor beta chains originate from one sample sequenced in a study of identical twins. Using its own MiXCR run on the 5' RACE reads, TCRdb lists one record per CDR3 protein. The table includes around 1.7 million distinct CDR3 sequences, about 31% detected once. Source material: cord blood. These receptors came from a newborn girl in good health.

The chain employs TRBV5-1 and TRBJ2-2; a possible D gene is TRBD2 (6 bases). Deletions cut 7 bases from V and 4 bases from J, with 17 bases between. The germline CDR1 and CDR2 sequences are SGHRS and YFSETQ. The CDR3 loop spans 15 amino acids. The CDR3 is CASGPTSSATGELFF. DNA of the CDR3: TGCGCCAGCGGACCGACTAGTTCGGCCACCGGGGAGCTGTTTTTT.

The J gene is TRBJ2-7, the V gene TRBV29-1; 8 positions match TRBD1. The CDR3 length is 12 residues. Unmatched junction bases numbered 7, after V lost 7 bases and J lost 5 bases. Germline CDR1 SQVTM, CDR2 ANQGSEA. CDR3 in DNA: TGCAGCGCACGACAGGGGCCCAACGAGCAGTACTTC. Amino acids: CSARQGPNEQYF.

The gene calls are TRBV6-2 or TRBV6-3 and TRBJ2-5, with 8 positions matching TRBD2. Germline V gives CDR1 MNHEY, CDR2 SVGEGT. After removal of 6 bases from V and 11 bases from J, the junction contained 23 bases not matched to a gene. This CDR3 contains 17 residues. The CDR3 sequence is CASSLLVRAGEGNEQYF. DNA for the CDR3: TGTGCCAGCAGCCTCCTTGTAAGAGCGGGAGAGGGAAATGAGCAGTACTTC.

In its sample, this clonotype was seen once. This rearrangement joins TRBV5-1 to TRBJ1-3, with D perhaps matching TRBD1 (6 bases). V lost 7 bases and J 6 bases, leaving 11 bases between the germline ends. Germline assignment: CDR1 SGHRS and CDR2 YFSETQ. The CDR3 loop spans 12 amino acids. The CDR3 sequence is CASLQGANTIYF. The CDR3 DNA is TGCGCCAGCTTACAGGGAGCAAACACCATATATTTT.

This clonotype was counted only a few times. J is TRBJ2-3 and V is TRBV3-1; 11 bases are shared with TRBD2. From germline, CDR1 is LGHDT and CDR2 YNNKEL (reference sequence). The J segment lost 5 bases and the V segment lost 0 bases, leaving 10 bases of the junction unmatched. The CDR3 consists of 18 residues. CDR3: CASSQEGLAGGVEDTQYF. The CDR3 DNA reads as TGTGCCAGCAGCCAAGAGGGTCTAGCGGGAGGAGTGGAAGATACGCAGTATTTT.

The CDR3 reads CAVYRGFGYSNQPQHF. The CDR3 nucleotides are TGTGCGGTATACAGGGGCTTTGGCTATAGCAATCAGCCCCAGCATTTT. This chain joins TRBV14 and TRBJ1-5; 7 nucleotides align to TRBD1. Germline V gene sequence: CDR1 SGHDN, CDR2 FVKESK. The CDR3 totals 16 residues.

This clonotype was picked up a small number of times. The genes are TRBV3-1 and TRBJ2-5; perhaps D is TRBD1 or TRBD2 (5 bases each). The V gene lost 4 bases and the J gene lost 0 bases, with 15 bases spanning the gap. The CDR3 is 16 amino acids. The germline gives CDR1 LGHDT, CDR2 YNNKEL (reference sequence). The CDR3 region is CASSPGTEFYQETQYF. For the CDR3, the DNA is TGTGCCAGCAGCCCCGGGACGGAGTTCTACCAAGAGACCCAGTACTTC.

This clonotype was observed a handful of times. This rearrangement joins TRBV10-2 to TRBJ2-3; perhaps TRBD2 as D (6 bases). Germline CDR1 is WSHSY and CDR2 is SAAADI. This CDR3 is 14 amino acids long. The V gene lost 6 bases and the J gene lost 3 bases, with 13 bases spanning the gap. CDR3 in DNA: TGCGCCAGCAGCGACTGGCGGGGAACAGATACGCAGTATTTT. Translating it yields CASSDWRGTDTQYF.

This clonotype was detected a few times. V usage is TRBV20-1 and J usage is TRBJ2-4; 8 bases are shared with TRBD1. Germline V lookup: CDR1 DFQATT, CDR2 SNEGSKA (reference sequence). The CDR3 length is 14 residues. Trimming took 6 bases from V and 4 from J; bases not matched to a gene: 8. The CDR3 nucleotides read TGCAGTGCACAGGACAGGGCGGGGAAAAACATTCAGTACTTC. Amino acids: CSAQDRAGKNIQYF.

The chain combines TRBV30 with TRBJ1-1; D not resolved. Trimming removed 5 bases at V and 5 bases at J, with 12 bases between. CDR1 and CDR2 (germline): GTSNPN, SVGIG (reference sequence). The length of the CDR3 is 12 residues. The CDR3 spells CAWGLLGTEAFF. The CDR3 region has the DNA TGTGCCTGGGGGCTCTTGGGGACTGAAGCTTTCTTT. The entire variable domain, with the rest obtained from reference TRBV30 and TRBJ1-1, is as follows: SQTIHQWPATLVQPVGSPLSLECTVEGTSNPNLYWYRQAAGRGLQLLFYSVGIGQISSEVPQNLSASRPQDRQFILSSKKLLLSDSGFYLCAWGLLGTEAFFGQGTRLTVV.

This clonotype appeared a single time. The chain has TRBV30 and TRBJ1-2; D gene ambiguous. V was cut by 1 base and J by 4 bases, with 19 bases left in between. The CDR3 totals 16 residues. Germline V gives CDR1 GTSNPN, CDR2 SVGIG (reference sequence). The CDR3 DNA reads TGTGCCTGGAGTGCGGGCAGAACAGAGGTATGCTATGGCTACACCTTC. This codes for CAWSAGRTEVCYGYTF.

CDR3 loop: CASSQDSWGLGAYEQYF. The CDR3 bases are TGCGCCAGCAGCCAAGATAGTTGGGGACTAGGGGCCTACGAGCAGTACTTC. The chain links TRBV4-1 to TRBJ2-7; the match to TRBD2 covers 8 bases. The CDR3 runs 17 residues. V lost 0 bases to trimming and J lost 2 bases; unmatched junction nucleotides: 9. Germline CDR1 is MGHRA and CDR2 is YSYEKL.

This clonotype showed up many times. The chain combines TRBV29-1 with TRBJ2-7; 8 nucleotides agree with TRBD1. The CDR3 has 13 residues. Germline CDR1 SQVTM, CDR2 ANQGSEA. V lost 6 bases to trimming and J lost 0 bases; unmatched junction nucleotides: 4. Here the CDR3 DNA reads TGCAGCGTCGATGGACAGGGCTCCTACGAGCAGTACTTC. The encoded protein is CSVDGQGSYEQYF.

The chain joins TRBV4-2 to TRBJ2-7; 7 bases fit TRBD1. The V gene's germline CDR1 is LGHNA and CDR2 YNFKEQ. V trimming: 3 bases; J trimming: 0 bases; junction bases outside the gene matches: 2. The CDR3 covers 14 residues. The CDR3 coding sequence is TGTGCCAGCAGCCACGGACAGGTCTCCTACGAGCAGTACTTC. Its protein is CASSHGQVSYEQYF.

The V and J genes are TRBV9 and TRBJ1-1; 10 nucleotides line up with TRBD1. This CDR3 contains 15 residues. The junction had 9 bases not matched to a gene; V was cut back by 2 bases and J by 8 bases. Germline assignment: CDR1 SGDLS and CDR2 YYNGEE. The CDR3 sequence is CASSVNPGQGYEAFF. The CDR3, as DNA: TGTGCCAGCAGCGTCAATCCGGGACAGGGGTACGAAGCTTTCTTT.

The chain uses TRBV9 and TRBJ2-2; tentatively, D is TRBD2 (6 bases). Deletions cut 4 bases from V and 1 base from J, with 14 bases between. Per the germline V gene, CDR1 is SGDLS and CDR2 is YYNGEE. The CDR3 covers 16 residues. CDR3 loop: CASSPAGTWNTGELFF. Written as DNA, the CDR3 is TGTGCCAGCAGCCCTGCCGGGACTTGGAACACCGGGGAGCTGTTTTTT. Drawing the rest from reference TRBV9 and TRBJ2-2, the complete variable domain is DSGVTQTPKHLITATGQRVTLRCSPRSGDLSVYWYQQSLDQGLQFLIQYYNGEERAKGNILERFSAQQFPDLHSELNLSSLELGDSALYFCASSPAGTWNTGELFFGEGSRLTVL.

The CDR3 sequence is CSARDLVGGPSYNEQFF. As DNA, the CDR3 is TGCAGTGCTAGAGATTTGGTGGGGGGTCCCTCCTACAATGAGCAGTTCTTC. V usage is TRBV20-1 and J usage is TRBJ2-1; maybe TRBD2 (6 bases). CDR1 and CDR2 from the germline V gene are DFQATT and SNEGSKA (reference sequence). The CDR3 loop spans 17 amino acids. V lost 0 bases to trimming and J lost 0 bases, with 15 bases between them.

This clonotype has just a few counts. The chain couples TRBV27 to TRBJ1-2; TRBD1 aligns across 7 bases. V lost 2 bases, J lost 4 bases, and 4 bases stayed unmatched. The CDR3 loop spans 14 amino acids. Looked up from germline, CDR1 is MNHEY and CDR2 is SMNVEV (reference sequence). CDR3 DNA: TGTGCCAGCAGTTTAACAGGGGAGAGCTATGGCTACACCTTC. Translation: CASSLTGESYGYTF.

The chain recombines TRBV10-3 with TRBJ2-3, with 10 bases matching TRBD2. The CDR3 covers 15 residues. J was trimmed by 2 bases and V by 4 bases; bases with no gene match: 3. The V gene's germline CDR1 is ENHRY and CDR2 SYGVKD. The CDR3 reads CAISGTSGATDTQYF. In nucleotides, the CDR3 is TGTGCCATCAGTGGAACTAGCGGGGCCACAGATACGCAGTATTTT.

CDR3 loop: CASSLDPKGDTQYF. The DNA of the CDR3 is TGCGCCAGCAGCCTCGATCCGAAAGGGGATACGCAGTATTTT. The V call is TRBV5-1, the J call TRBJ2-3, with D unresolved. V lost 4 bases and J 6 bases, leaving 15 bases between the germline ends. CDR3 length: 14 residues. Germline CDR1 SGHRS, CDR2 YFSETQ.

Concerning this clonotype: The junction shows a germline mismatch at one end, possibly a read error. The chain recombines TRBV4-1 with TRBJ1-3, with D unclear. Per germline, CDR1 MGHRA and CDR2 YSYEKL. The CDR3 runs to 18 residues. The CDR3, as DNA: TGCGCCAGCAGCCAAGAAGTTGGGCGGACCAGCTCTGGAAACACTATATATTTT. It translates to CASSQEVGRTSSGNTIYF.

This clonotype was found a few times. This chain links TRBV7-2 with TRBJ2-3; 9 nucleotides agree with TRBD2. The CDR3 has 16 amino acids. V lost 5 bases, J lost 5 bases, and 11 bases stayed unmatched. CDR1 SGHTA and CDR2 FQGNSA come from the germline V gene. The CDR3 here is CASSTRGGLRRDTQYF. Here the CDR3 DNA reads TGTGCCAGCAGCACGCGGGGGGGCCTTAGAAGAGATACGCAGTATTTT.

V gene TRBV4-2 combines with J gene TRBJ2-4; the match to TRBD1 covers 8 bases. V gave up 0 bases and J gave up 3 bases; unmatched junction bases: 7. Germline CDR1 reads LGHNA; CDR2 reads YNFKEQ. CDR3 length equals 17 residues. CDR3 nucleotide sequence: TGTGCCAGCAGCCAAGATAGGACAGGGAGCGACAAAAACATTCAGTACTTC. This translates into CASSQDRTGSDKNIQYF.

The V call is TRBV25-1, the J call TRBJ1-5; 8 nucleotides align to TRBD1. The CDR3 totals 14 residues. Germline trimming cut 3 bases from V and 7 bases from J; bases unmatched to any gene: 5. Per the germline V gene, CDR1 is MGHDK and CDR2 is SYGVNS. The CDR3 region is CASSDTGGGQPQHF. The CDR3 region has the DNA TGTGCCAGCAGTGATACAGGGGGAGGACAGCCCCAGCATTTT.

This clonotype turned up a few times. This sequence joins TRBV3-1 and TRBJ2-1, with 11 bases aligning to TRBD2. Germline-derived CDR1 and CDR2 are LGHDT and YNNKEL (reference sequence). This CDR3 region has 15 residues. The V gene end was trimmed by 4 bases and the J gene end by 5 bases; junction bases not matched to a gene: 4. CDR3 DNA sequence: TGTGCCAGCAGCCGTAGCGGGAGGGGACACAATGAGCAGTTCTTC. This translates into CASSRSGRGHNEQFF.

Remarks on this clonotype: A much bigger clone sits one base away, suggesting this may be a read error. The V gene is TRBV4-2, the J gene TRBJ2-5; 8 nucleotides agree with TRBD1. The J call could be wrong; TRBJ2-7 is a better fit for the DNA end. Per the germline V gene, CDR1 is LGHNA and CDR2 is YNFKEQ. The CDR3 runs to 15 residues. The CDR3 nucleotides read TGTGCCAGCAGCCAAGGTCGACAGGGGTCGTGCGAGCAGTACTTC. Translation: CASSQGRQGSCEQYF.

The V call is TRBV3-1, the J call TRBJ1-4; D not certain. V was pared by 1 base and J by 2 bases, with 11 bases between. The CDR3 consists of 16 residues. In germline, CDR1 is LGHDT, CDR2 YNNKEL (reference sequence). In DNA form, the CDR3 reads TGTGCCAGCAGCCAAGGCCGAGGGAGGACTAATGAAAAACTGTTTTTT. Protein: CASSQGRGRTNEKLFF. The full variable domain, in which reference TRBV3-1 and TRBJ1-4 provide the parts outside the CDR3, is DTAVSQTPKYLVTQMGNDKSIKCEQNLGHDTMYWYKQDSKKFLKIMFSYNNKELIINETVPNRFSPKSPDKAHLNLHINSLELGDSAVYFCASSQGRGRTNEKLFFGSGTQLSVL.

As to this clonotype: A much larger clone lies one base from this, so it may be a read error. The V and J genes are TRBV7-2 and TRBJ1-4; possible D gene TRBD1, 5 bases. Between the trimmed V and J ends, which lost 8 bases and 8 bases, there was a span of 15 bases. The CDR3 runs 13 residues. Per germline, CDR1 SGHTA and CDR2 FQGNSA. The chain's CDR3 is CASSPDGGEKLFF. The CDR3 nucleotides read TGTGCCAGCTCACCGGACGGGGGAGAAAAACTGTTTTTT.

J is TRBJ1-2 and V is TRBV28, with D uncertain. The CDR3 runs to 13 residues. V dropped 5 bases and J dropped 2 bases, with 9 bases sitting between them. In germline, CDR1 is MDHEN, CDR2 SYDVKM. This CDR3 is CASSINTNYGYTF. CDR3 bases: TGTGCCAGCAGTATCAACACAAACTATGGCTACACCTTC.

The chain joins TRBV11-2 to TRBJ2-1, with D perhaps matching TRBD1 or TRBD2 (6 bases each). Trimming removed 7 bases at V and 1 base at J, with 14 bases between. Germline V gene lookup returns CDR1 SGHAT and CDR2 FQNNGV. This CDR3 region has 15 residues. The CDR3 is CASNGGGTSYNEQFF. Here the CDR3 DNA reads TGTGCCAGCAACGGGGGCGGGACATCCTACAATGAGCAGTTCTTC.